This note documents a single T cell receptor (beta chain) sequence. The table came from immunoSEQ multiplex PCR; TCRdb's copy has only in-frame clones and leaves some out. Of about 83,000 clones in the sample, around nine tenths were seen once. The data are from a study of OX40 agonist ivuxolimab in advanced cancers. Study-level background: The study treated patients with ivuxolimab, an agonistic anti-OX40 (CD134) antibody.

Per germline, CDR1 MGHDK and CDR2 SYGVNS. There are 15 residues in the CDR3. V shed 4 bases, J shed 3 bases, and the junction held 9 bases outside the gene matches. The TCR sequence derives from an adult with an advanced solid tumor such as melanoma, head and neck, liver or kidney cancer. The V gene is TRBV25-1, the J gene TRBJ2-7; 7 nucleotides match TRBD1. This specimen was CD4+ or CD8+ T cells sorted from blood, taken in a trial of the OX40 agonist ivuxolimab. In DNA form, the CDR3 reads TGTGCCAGCAGTGCCCGGGACAGCCCTTTCTACGAGCAGTACTTC. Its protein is CASSARDSPFYEQYF.